These 18 T cell receptor beta chains came from one sample sequenced in a study of neoadjuvant anti-PD-1 for oral cavity cancer (dated by TCRdb to the early 2020s). The receptor library was made with the immunoSEQ multiplex PCR assay. This is the immuneACCESS table as TCRdb keeps it, with only in-frame sequences that have V and J called. A part of the clones is gone; compared with another copy, unresolved V genes explain less than half, and the rest is unexplained. A total of approximately 30,000 clones appear in this sample, approximately 80% of them only once. Clones ranked in the top ten supply under 3.5% of the sample. What this sample's time point label stands for: after neoadjuvant nivolumab, at surgical resection. This material consisted of PBMCs, taken after nivolumab (anti-PD-1) treatment. The origin of the receptors is a person between 40 and 85 years old with oral cavity squamous cell carcinoma.

This clone was found once. The chain links TRBV5-5 to TRBJ2-5, with 10 bases identical to TRBD2. CDR3 length: 15 residues. Looked up from germline, CDR1 is SGHKS and CDR2 is YYEKEE (reference sequence). V was pared by 4 bases and J by 6 bases, with 9 bases of the junction left unmatched. The CDR3 DNA sequence: TGTGCCAGCAGCGCCCCGGGACTAGCGTTTCAGACCCAGTACTTC. As protein: CASSAPGLAFQTQYF.

The V call is TRBV10-2, the J call TRBJ2-7, with D possibly being TRBD1 (6 bases). Germline CDR1 reads WSHSY; CDR2 reads SAAADI. This CDR3 contains 12 residues. V gave up 3 bases and J gave up 7 bases, with 10 bases separating them. CDR3 amino acids: CASSEQGLEQYF. CDR3 bases: TGCGCCAGCAGTGAACAGGGTTTAGAGCAGTACTTC.

J is TRBJ2-1 and V is TRBV27; D perhaps matches TRBD1 (6 bases). CDR3 length equals 14 residues. Trimming cost V 5 bases and J 0 bases, with 8 bases left between them. The germline V gene encodes CDR1 MNHEY and CDR2 SMNVEV (reference sequence). The CDR3 DNA is TGTGCCAGCAGTCCGGGACACTCCTACAATGAGCAGTTCTTC. The encoded protein is CASSPGHSYNEQFF.

The rearrangement joins TRBV7-9 to TRBJ1-2, with 9 bases matching TRBD1. Trimming at V came to 3 bases and at J to 4 bases, leaving 3 bases not matched to a gene. The CDR3 spans 14 residues. Germline CDR1 reads SEHNR; CDR2 reads FQNEAQ (reference sequence). CDR3 protein: CASSFLTGGYGYTF. The DNA for the CDR3 is TGTGCCAGCAGCTTCTTGACAGGGGGCTATGGCTACACCTTC.

This clone was recorded only once. The chain has TRBV6-1 and TRBJ2-7, with D perhaps TRBD1 (6 bases). This CDR3 region has 15 residues. From germline, CDR1 is MNHNS and CDR2 SASEGT. V shed 2 bases and J shed 2 bases, with 13 bases lying between them. The DNA for the CDR3 is TGTGCCAGCAGTGAATGGGACACGAAGCCCTACGAGCAGTACTTC. Protein sequence: CASSEWDTKPYEQYF.

The chain has TRBV28 and TRBJ2-3; D is unclear. The CDR3 spans 15 residues. Germline values: CDR1 MDHEN, CDR2 SYDVKM. The V end was cut by 5 bases, the J end by 1 base, with 13 bases between. CDR3 nucleotides: TGTGCCAGCAGTCCCCCACCCCGGGGCACAGATACGCAGTATTTT. It encodes CASSPPPRGTDTQYF. The full variable domain, completed using reference TRBV28 and TRBJ2-3, is DVKVTQSSRYLVKRTGEKVFLECVQDMDHENMFWYRQDPGLGLRLIYFSYDVKMKEKGDIPEGYSVSREKKERFSLILESASTNQTSMYLCASSPPPRGTDTQYFGPGTRLTVL.

The genes are TRBV5-6 and TRBJ2-3; 8 positions agree with TRBD1. The CDR3 extends over 17 amino acids. Germline V lookup: CDR1 SGHDT, CDR2 YYEEEE. Germline trimming cut 2 bases from V and 0 bases from J; bases unmatched to any gene: 8. The CDR3 DNA is TGTGCCAGCAGCTTCGAGCGCAGGGGGCCTAGCACAGATACGCAGTATTTT. Amino acid sequence: CASSFERRGPSTDTQYF.

V usage is TRBV28 and J usage is TRBJ1-1, with D hard to call. CDR1 and CDR2 (germline): MDHEN, SYDVKM. The CDR3 length is 13 residues. V lost 6 bases, J lost 1 base, and 9 bases lay in between. CDR3 residues: CASSPLGNTEAFF. CDR3 nucleotide sequence: TGTGCCAGCAGCCCCCTCGGGAACACTGAAGCTTTCTTT.

This clone was detected only a few times. The chain links TRBV5-1 to TRBJ2-2; D tentatively fits TRBD1 or TRBD2 (6 bases each). Between the trimmed V and J ends, which lost 4 bases and 6 bases, there was a span of 13 bases. Germline V gene sequence: CDR1 SGHRS, CDR2 YFSETQ. CDR3 length: 14 residues. CDR3: CASSGGLIAGELFF. CDR3 coding DNA: TGCGCCAGCAGCGGGGGGCTAATTGCCGGGGAGCTGTTTTTT. The full variable domain, in which reference TRBV5-1 and TRBJ2-2 provide the parts outside the CDR3, is KAGVTQTPRYLIKTRGQQVTLSCSPISGHRSVSWYQQTPGQGLQFLFEYFSETQRNKGNFPGRFSGRQFSNSRSEMNVSTLELGDSALYLCASSGGLIAGELFFGEGSRLTVL.

The chain uses TRBV5-6 and TRBJ1-3; D not certain. CDR1 and CDR2 from the germline V gene are SGHDT and YYEEEE. V lost 2 bases and J 2 bases, leaving 2 bases between the germline ends. This CDR3 has 12 amino acids. CDR3 amino acids: CASSFPGNTIYF. CDR3 coding DNA: TGTGCCAGCAGCTTCCCTGGAAACACCATATATTTT.

The chain employs TRBV15 and TRBJ2-3; D is uncertain. Deletions cut 3 bases from V and 5 bases from J, with 9 bases between. CDR1 and CDR2 from the germline V gene are LNHNV and YYDKDF (reference sequence). The length of the CDR3 is 13 residues. In DNA form, the CDR3 reads TGTGCCACCAGCAGTTTTCGGGTAGATACGCAGTATTTT. This sequence encodes CATSSFRVDTQYF.

The J gene is TRBJ2-1, the V gene TRBV10-2, with 7 bases aligning to TRBD2. Germline CDR1 is WSHSY and CDR2 is SAAADI. V was clipped by 3 bases and J by 2 bases; unmatched bases: 4. The CDR3 is 15 residues long. The CDR3 loop is CASSDVRGTYNEQFF. The DNA of the CDR3 is TGCGCCAGCAGTGATGTGCGGGGGACCTACAATGAGCAGTTCTTC.

The chain employs TRBV4-3 and TRBJ1-1; D is possibly TRBD1 (5 bases). The germline CDR1 and CDR2 sequences are LGHNA and YSLEER. The CDR3 extends over 17 amino acids. V lost 0 bases and J 8 bases, leaving 22 bases between the germline ends. Written as DNA, the CDR3 is TGCGCCAGCAGCCAAGATTGGGGGAACGTTGACCCCCGGGAAGCTTTCTTT. This sequence encodes CASSQDWGNVDPREAFF.

The chain uses TRBV6-6 and TRBJ1-2; maybe TRBD1 (6 bases). From germline, CDR1 is MNHNY and CDR2 SVGAGI (reference sequence). The V and J ends lost 5 bases and 4 bases respectively, with 14 bases between them. This CDR3 is 14 amino acids long. CDR3 sequence (DNA): TGTGCCAGCAGTACGAGCTGGGGGGCCTATGGCTACACCTTC. Residues: CASSTSWGAYGYTF.

This chain links TRBV7-7 with TRBJ2-5, with D unclear. The CDR3 runs 15 residues. The germline V gene has CDR1 SSHAT and CDR2 FNYEAQ (reference sequence). Trimming stripped 0 bases from V and 2 bases from J, with 10 bases between. CDR3 DNA sequence: TGTGCCAGCAGCTTAGCGAAGTTACCGCAAGAGACCCAGTACTTC. This codes for CASSLAKLPQETQYF.

V is TRBV6-5 and J is TRBJ2-2, with TRBD1 identical over 7 bases. After removal of 5 bases from V and 4 bases from J, the junction contained 4 bases not matched to a gene. Germline assignment: CDR1 MNHEY and CDR2 SVGAGI. The CDR3 contains 14 residues. CDR3 sequence reads: CASSVRQGTGELFF. CDR3 in DNA: TGTGCCAGCAGTGTTCGACAGGGCACCGGGGAGCTGTTTTTT.

This clone is judged medium-sized. The V gene is TRBV11-2, the J gene TRBJ2-7, with a possible D match to TRBD2 (6 bases). The CDR3 runs to 16 residues. The V gene lost 2 bases and the J gene lost 2 bases, with 16 bases spanning the gap. Looked up from germline, CDR1 is SGHAT and CDR2 is FQNNGV. CDR3 bases: TGTGCCAGCAGCTTACACTCTGCGGGGCGGACCTACGAGCAGTACTTC. Protein product: CASSLHSAGRTYEQYF. Using reference TRBV11-2 and TRBJ2-7 for the parts outside the CDR3, the full variable domain is EAGVAQSPRYKIIEKRQSVAFWCNPISGHATLYWYQQILGQGPKLLIQFQNNGVVDDSQLPKDRFSAERLKGVDSTLKIQPAKLEDSAVYLCASSLHSAGRTYEQYFGPGTRLTVT.

The chain couples TRBV5-6 to TRBJ1-1, with 11 bases identical to TRBD1. V lost 4 bases to trimming and J lost 12 bases; unmatched junction nucleotides: 8. This CDR3 is 13 amino acids long. Germline values: CDR1 SGHDT, CDR2 YYEEEE. CDR3 DNA: TGTGCCAGCAGCGGATCCGGGACAGGGGGTTCTTTCTTT. Its protein product is CASSGSGTGGSFF. The whole variable domain, filled in from reference TRBV5-6 and TRBJ1-1, reads DAGVTQSPTHLIKTRGQQVTLRCSPKSGHDTVSWYQQALGQGPQFIFQYYEEEERQRGNFPDRFSGHQFPNYSSELNVNALLLGDSALYLCASSGSGTGGSFFGQGTRLTVV.